A selection of T cell receptor beta chains follows, all from one sample in a study of cytotoxic CD8 clonotypes in ibrutinib-treated CLL. The method was immunoSEQ multiplex PCR; TCRdb's version includes in-frame clones alone and lacks a portion of them. The sample lists about 21,000 clones; over 70% were seen once. Sequenced here: PBMCs, sampled before ibrutinib treatment. Receptor source: a human donor with chronic lymphocytic leukemia. CDR3s include the opening cysteine and the closing phenylalanine or tryptophan. A D gene is named only where the DNA matches it firmly. Size tells how often a clone was seen (once, few, many) or the class of an expanded clone, and some rows leave it out.

CDR3 DNA	CDR3 protein	D gene	CDR3 length	V gene	clone size	J gene
TGTGCCAGCAGCTTCCGGAGGGGGCCCTATAATTCACCCCTCCACTTT	CASSFRRGPYNSPLHF	TRBD1	16	TRBV11-2	.	TRBJ1-6
TGCGCCAGCAGCCAAGGAGTAGGGGACGGATCCTACGAGCAGTACTTC	CASSQGVGDGSYEQYF	.	16	TRBV5-1	once	TRBJ2-7
TGCGCCAGCAGAACAGAGGGGGCCGGGGAGCTGTTTTTT	CASRTEGAGELFF	.	13	TRBV5-1	.	TRBJ2-2
TGTGCCTGGACAGTTGGAGAGACCCAGTACTTC	CAWTVGETQYF	.	11	TRBV30	.	TRBJ2-5
TGTGCCAGCAGCTTCGTTACGGGGGAGCAGTACTTC	CASSFVTGEQYF	.	12	TRBV7-6	.	TRBJ2-7
TGTGCCAGCTCACCAGAGGGCGGGGAGCTGTTTTTT	CASSPEGGELFF	.	12	TRBV18	.	TRBJ2-2
TGCGCCAGCAGCCAAGATTTTTCACCCATGGATGGCTACACCTTC	CASSQDFSPMDGYTF	.	15	TRBV4-3	.	TRBJ1-2
TGCGCCAGCAGCATATGGGACAGGGATGACACTGAAGCTTTCTTT	CASSIWDRDDTEAFF	TRBD1	15	TRBV5-1	.	TRBJ1-1
TGCGCCAGCAGCTTGGGGGCCTACGAGCAGTACTTC	CASSLGAYEQYF	.	12	TRBV5-1	.	TRBJ2-7
TGTGCCAGCAGTTACTCGGGCCGGGACCCCAGGACCTTC	CASSYSGRDPRTF	.	13	TRBV6-6	.	TRBJ1-2
TGTGCCAGTAGGGCTCCGGGACAGGGGGCGACCGGGGAGCTGTTTTTT	CASRAPGQGATGELFF	TRBD1	16	TRBV19	.	TRBJ2-2
TGTGCCAGCAGTTACTCGGCGGGGCGCGGGGCTTTCTTT	CASSYSAGRGAFF	.	13	TRBV6-6	once	TRBJ1-1
TGTGCCAGTAGTATATCAGTTTATGGCTACACCTTC	CASSISVYGYTF	.	12	TRBV19	.	TRBJ1-2
TGTGCCAGCAGCCCAAAAAGCTCTGGAAACACCATATATTTT	CASSPKSSGNTIYF	.	14	TRBV7-2	.	TRBJ1-3
TGTGCCAGCAGCTCCCCCCCCCGGGGGGCAGAGGCCAAAAACATTCAGTACTTC	CASSSPPRGAEAKNIQYF	.	18	TRBV11-2	.	TRBJ2-4
TGTGCCAGCAGCTTGGCGGGACAGGGAGGATACGAGCAGTACTTC	CASSLAGQGGYEQYF	TRBD1	15	TRBV5-6	.	TRBJ2-7
TGCGCCAGCAGCCCGACACAGGGAGTGAACACTGAAGCTTTCTTT	CASSPTQGVNTEAFF	.	15	TRBV5-1	once	TRBJ1-1
TGTGCCAGCAGTTTTATTTCGGACGGGGGAAAACTGTTTTTT	CASSFISDGGKLFF	.	14	TRBV28	once	TRBJ1-4
TGTGCCTGGAGTGGGACAGGGGTGGATGAAAAACTGTTTTTT	CAWSGTGVDEKLFF	TRBD1	14	TRBV30	.	TRBJ1-4
TGTGCCATCAGGGTCCTCCTAAGAAACACCATATATTTT	CAIRVLLRNTIYF	.	13	TRBV10-3	.	TRBJ1-3
TGTGCCAGCAGCTTATCGACAGGGTTCTACGAGCAGTACTTC	CASSLSTGFYEQYF	TRBD1	14	TRBV7-2	.	TRBJ2-7
TGTGCCAGCAGCTTAGTAGGGCCCAACGGCACTGAAGCTTTCTTT	CASSLVGPNGTEAFF	.	15	TRBV11-2	.	TRBJ1-1
TGCGCCAGCAGCCAAGTGAATCAGGGGCGCTGGGAGGGCTACACCTTC	CASSQVNQGRWEGYTF	.	16	TRBV4-1	.	TRBJ1-2
TGTGCCAGCAGCTTAGAGGTGGGACAGCTTCCCTACGAGCAGTACTTC	CASSLEVGQLPYEQYF	TRBD1	16	TRBV7-2	.	TRBJ2-7
TGCGCCAGCAGCTTGGGCTGGGCCTCAGATACGCAGTATTTT	CASSLGWASDTQYF	.	14	TRBV5-1	.	TRBJ2-3
TGTGCCAGCAGCCGCAACGGAGGAAGCAATCAGCCCCAGCATTTT	CASSRNGGSNQPQHF	.	15	TRBV7-8	.	TRBJ1-5
TGTGCCAGCCGCGTAAGATCTGAAGCTTTCTTT	CASRVRSEAFF	.	11	TRBV5-8	.	TRBJ1-1
TGTGCCAGCTCCCCTCCCAGTAGAAACACTGAAGCTTTCTTT	CASSPPSRNTEAFF	.	14	TRBV18	.	TRBJ1-1
TGTGCCAGCAGCCTCCCGCAGGGACTAGCGGGCTCCTACGAGCAGTACTTC	CASSLPQGLAGSYEQYF	TRBD2	17	TRBV7-2	.	TRBJ2-7
TGTGCCAGCAGCCCACACCCTCTAGCGGGGGTAAACAATGAGCAGTTCTTC	CASSPHPLAGVNNEQFF	TRBD2	17	TRBV9	.	TRBJ2-1
TGTGCCAGCAGCTCCCGCGGGGGACCCCGGGTTTGGACCGGGGAGCTGTTTTTT	CASSSRGGPRVWTGELFF	TRBD2	18	TRBV7-9	.	TRBJ2-2
TGTGCCAGCAGCCCCATCAGGGGGCTGACGCCCGACCAAGAGACCCAGTACTTC	CASSPIRGLTPDQETQYF	TRBD1	18	TRBV7-2	.	TRBJ2-5
TGTGCCAGCAGCTCGGCAAGGCTAGGTGGAAACACCATATATTTT	CASSSARLGGNTIYF	.	15	TRBV5-4	.	TRBJ1-3
TGTGCCAGCAGCCCCAAGTCTACTACTGGAAACACCATATATTTT	CASSPKSTTGNTIYF	.	15	TRBV9	.	TRBJ1-3
TGTGCCAGCAGCTTAGCAAGACTAGCGGGGGGCCAAGAGACCCAGTACTTC	CASSLARLAGGQETQYF	TRBD2	17	TRBV7-6	.	TRBJ2-5
TGTGCCAGCAGCCCTGGACTAGGAGGGGAGACCCAGTACTTC	CASSPGLGGETQYF	TRBD2	14	TRBV9	once	TRBJ2-5
TGTGCCAGCAGTTCACCACAGGGCACAGATACGCAGTATTTT	CASSSPQGTDTQYF	.	14	TRBV6-6	once	TRBJ2-3
TGTGCCAGCAGCTCAGGGGTTGTTCGCTCTGGGGCCAACGTCCTGACTTTC	CASSSGVVRSGANVLTF	.	17	TRBV7-9	.	TRBJ2-6
TGTGCCAGTAGGGGACCCGGAGGGGGTGCTGAAGCTTTCTTT	CASRGPGGGAEAFF	.	14	TRBV19	.	TRBJ1-1
TGTGCCAGCAGCTCCGGTCGGGGGGCCTACGAGCAGTACTTC	CASSSGRGAYEQYF	TRBD2	14	TRBV13	few	TRBJ2-7
TGCGCCAGCAGCCTCGACAGGGCCAACTATGGCTACACCTTC	CASSLDRANYGYTF	TRBD1	14	TRBV10-2	.	TRBJ1-2
TGTGCCAGCTCACCCTCGCGGGGGAAGGATGGCTACACCTTC	CASSPSRGKDGYTF	.	14	TRBV18	.	TRBJ1-2
TGTGCCAGCAGCTTAGAACCGGGACAGGGAACCGGGGAGCTGTTTTTT	CASSLEPGQGTGELFF	TRBD1	16	TRBV7-2	.	TRBJ2-2
TGTGCCAGCATCGCCGACAATGAGCAGTTCTTC	CASIADNEQFF	.	11	TRBV27	few	TRBJ2-1
TGTGCCAGCAGCTTAGTTGGTGGGACAGAGAATTCACCCCTCCACTTT	CASSLVGGTENSPLHF	TRBD1	16	TRBV7-2	.	TRBJ1-6